This TCR beta chain was captured by sequencing in a study of cytomegalovirus exposure and HLA in healthy donors (dated by TCRdb to 2017 to 2019). The study in broad terms: In an earlier analysis of around 540 of the donors, 250 to 300 Gb of sequence data and 90 million to 120 million unique TCR beta sequences from roughly 200 million T cells were reported. An early release that covered about 600 HLA-typed donors contained approximately 300 gigabases of sequencing data and 65 million to 100 million unique TCR sequences. Of the 350 to 400 genotyped donors, roughly 80% fell in the genetic ancestry cluster associated with self-reported Caucasian donors. The study aimed to test whether cataloging public T cell receptors could reveal signatures of past pathogen exposure. Using immunosequencing, the study profiled T cell repertoires from around 680 subjects and related those repertoires to cytomegalovirus serostatus. In addition to the first cohort of several hundred subjects, a separate validation cohort of approximately 120 different subjects was used. To predict cytomegalovirus infection status, the study brought together high-throughput TCR immunosequencing, statistical association of individual TCRs with disease status, and machine learning. A later analysis re-examined previously published TCR beta repertoires from roughly 720 donors and added high-resolution HLA genotyping to investigate patterns of TCR occurrence. Rather than using new phenotypic data, the later analysis identified candidate immune exposures from TCR beta sequences and from how often those sequences occurred across donors. An earlier analysis of 500 to 650 of the donors applied high-throughput TCR beta sequencing to assess whether each TCR beta V gene segment acted as functional or pseudogenic. Alongside the repertoire data, information on donor age, sex, ethnicity and CMV serostatus was compiled. Genome-wide SNP genotypes for about 60% of the 666 donors were used in a later genetic analysis, which treated that subset as a discovery cohort. Every repertoire in the discovery cohort had been generated on one and the same sequencing platform. Both class I and class II loci were covered by HLA typing, at four-digit resolution. Typing coverage differed by locus: A, B, C, DRB1 and DQB1 were typed in about 620-640 donors, DQA1 in approximately 520, DPA1 in 606, and DPB1 in around 490. About five DR-DQ haplotypes were treated as single units for association and clustering because of strong linkage in the cohort. Among about 370 genotyped donors of the cohort, an average of approximately 240,000 unique TCR beta nucleotide sequences was sequenced per donor, of which about 19% were non-productive.

This clone was found a few times. Its antigen is unknown. One base away there is no much larger clone; base qualities are not given. The paper as a whole reports these results and caveats: A cluster of highly shared sequence variants was judged likely to represent a technical artifact of the sequencing pipeline. In a later genetic analysis, fewer N-insertions in productive TCRs were reported among donors in an Asian-associated ancestry cluster than the approximately 710-donor mean. In a later analysis, the rate of TCR association differed among HLA loci, with DRB1 alleles having the most associated TCRs and HLA-C alleles having the fewest. Because counts were too low, about 18 rarely observed V segments, including chromosome 9 orphons, were left out of the earlier analysis of several hundred of the donors. The classifier was reported to diagnose cytomegalovirus status with high specificity and sensitivity in both the original cohort and the validation cohort. According to a later analysis, most CMV-associated TCR beta chains appeared to be HLA-restricted, and the HLA associations seemed to be driven largely by CMV exposure. In a later analysis, over 15,000 TCR beta sequences were associated with specific HLA alleles at a false discovery rate of 0.05. When HLA alleles, especially DR and DQ, strongly co-occurred, attributing TCR associations to individual alleles was difficult. Linkage disequilibrium might explain the correlated functional status among segregating V segments, but an unknown experimental factor could not be excluded. The presence/absence analyses assumed that sequencing depth was roughly uniform across donors, and that assumption may not be true. V-gene and J-gene trimming of TCR beta chains was associated with a missense DCLRE1C variant in a later genetic analysis, and the association was replicated in an independent cohort. This cohort had only TCR beta chains sequenced, and the lack of alpha or paired-chain data limited which features could be detected. In a later analysis, HLA-associated TCR beta chains were found to be more clonally expanded and to have lower generation probabilities than equally common non-associated chains. Most TCR sequences were seen in very few donors, while some public TCRs were found in many individuals. In an earlier analysis of 450 to 750 of the donors, most TCR beta V segments appeared in productive rearrangements about 90% or about 30% of the time, broadly matching IMGT annotations. A few of the identified cytomegalovirus-associated TCR beta chains were confirmed in vitro to be specific for cytomegalovirus antigens. A further reported finding was that TCR beta sequences accurately predicted the HLA-A and HLA-B alleles for most subjects in the first cohort. HLA typing was unavailable for some donors at each locus, so association tests used only the typed subset. For the cohort, immune exposure information was limited to CMV serostatus. The authors suggested that the approach could potentially be extended to other disease states and immunological phenotypes. A total of fewer than 200 TCR beta chains were listed by the study as associated with cytomegalovirus. Several of the top co-occurrence clusters appeared to be linked to parvovirus B19, influenza, CMV and Epstein-Barr virus, according to a later analysis. Because the 87-base-pair reads could not distinguish some IMGT-functional V segments, including TRBV6-2 and TRBV6-3, those segments were excluded.

The germline V gene (reference sequence) yields MNHNY for CDR1 and SVGAGI for CDR2. V loses 4 bases at its end and J loses 4 bases; junction bases beyond the gene matches: 6. The CDR3 goes from the cysteine to the phenylalanine over 14 residues. Here the CDR3 DNA is all that survives: 42 bases in frame from base 1. The library was built by means of the immunoSEQ multiplex PCR assay. A mixture of 60 forward primers for TCR Vbeta segments and 13 reverse primers for TCR Jbeta segments was used in the multiplex PCR. Amplification of the CDR3 region of rearranged TCR beta genes was performed with a multiplex PCR assay on genomic DNA. The amplified TCR beta libraries were sequenced on the Illumina HiSeq System as 87-base-pair reads. Turning to the authors' computational methods: A later analysis counted some 80 million unique TCR beta chains across the approximately 700 repertoires, and some 12 million of these chains were shared by at least two donors. To remove PCR and sequencing errors, raw reads were error-corrected and collapsed into unique sequences using a nearest-neighbor algorithm that merged closely related sequences. To assign V, D and J gene segments, CDR3 sequences were aligned to IMGT reference sequences. For a sequence to be retained, a match of at least six nucleotides was required to both a V gene segment and a J gene segment. Rearrangements were classified as productive when the CDR3 lacked stop codons and remained in frame with V and J, and all other rearrangements were classified as non-productive. CDR3 was defined according to IMGT convention as the region running from the second conserved V-encoded cysteine to the conserved J-encoded phenylalanine. The earlier analysis of a few hundred of the donors excluded any sequence lacking an unambiguous match to a single V gene segment. An earlier analysis of several hundred of the donors classified V segments as functional when productive rearrangements were above 56.7% and as segregating when the standard deviation between donors was above 5%. A statistical classification framework was built to diagnose cytomegalovirus status from the catalog of TCR beta chain sequences. A later analysis assigned V and J genes by comparing TCR nucleotide sequences with IMGT/GENE-DB human TR gene sequences. The TCRdist pipeline was used in a later analysis to assign CDR3 sequences and most-parsimonious VDJ recombination scenarios. In a later analysis, each TCR beta chain was defined by its CDR3 amino acid sequence together with its V-gene family, and reads without a unique V-gene family were excluded. In a later analysis, 450 to 600 highly shared, low-generation-probability nucleotide sequences were removed to address suspected cross-contamination and a sequencing artifact. For each public chain, a later analysis derived a clonal expansion index from normalized ranks of inferred template counts within each repertoire. In a later analysis, generation probabilities were computed with a VDJ recombination model fitted to out-of-frame rearrangements, and the resulting probabilities were checked against IGoR. In a later analysis, hypergeometric tests were used to score TCR-TCR, TCR-HLA and TCR-CMV co-occurrence, with a repertoire-size bias correction applied to TCR pairs. False discovery rates were estimated in a later analysis by permuting HLA or CMV assignments 20 times. In a later analysis, co-occurring TCRs were grouped using DBSCAN, with TCRdist sequence similarity added in when clustering inside HLA-allele-positive subsets. For co-occurrence clustering, repertoires with fewer than 30,000 or more than 120,000 public chains were excluded, along with 4 to 6 repertoires with anomalous nucleotide sharing. This is the immuneACCESS table as TCRdb keeps it, with only in-frame sequences that have V and J called. A part of the clones is gone; compared with another copy, unresolved V genes explain less than half, and the rest is unexplained. D and trimming were read from the DNA, whereas the V and J calls and clone size are those reported in that table. The sample profile shows about 89,000 clones; 60% to 80% of them were found once. Of the sample, 3.5% to 4.5% falls within the top ten clones.

The cohort comprised under 700 healthy bone marrow donors. At the time of sampling, all cohort members were nominally healthy, though unrecorded immune exposures were likely present. The donor was CMV seronegative and was included in the group of around 320 seronegative cohort members. A peripheral blood sample was collected from each donor, and TCR beta sequencing was performed on peripheral blood mononuclear cells. The Qiagen DNeasy Blood Extraction Kit was used to extract genomic DNA from the blood cell samples. Sequenced input: PBMCs. The chain was built from TRBV6-6 and TRBJ1-2; 7 bases in the junction line up with TRBD1. The TCR comes from a man younger than 45 in good health and CMV-seronegative. The DNA reads TGTGCCAGCAGTTCGACAGGGCGGGGCTATGGCTACACCTTC. It translates as CASSSTGRGYGYTF.